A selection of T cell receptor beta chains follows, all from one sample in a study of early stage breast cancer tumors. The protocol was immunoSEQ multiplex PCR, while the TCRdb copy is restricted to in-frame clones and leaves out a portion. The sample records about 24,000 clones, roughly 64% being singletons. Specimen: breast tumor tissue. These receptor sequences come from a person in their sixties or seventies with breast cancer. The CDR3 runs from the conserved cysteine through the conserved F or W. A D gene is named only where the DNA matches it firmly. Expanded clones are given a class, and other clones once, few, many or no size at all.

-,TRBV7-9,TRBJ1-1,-,CASSLMPGAFF,TGTGCCAGCAGCTTAATGCCAGGAGCTTTCTTT
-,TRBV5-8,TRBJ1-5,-,CASSLEGWEGQPQHF,TGTGCCAGCAGCTTGGAGGGGTGGGAGGGGCAGCCCCAGCATTTT
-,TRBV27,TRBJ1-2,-,CASSSASGFLGHGYTF,TGTGCCAGCAGTTCAGCCTCAGGCTTTTTGGGCCATGGCTACACCTTC
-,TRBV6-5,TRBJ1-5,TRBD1,CASRSTGGADQPQHF,TGTGCCAGCAGATCGACAGGGGGTGCGGATCAGCCCCAGCATTTT
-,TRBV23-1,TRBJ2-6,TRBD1,CASVQGRGANVLTF,TGCGCCAGCGTACAGGGGAGAGGGGCCAACGTCCTGACTTTC
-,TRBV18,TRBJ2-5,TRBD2,CASSPPGLAGEETQYF,TGTGCCAGCTCCCCACCGGGACTAGCGGGGGAGGAGACCCAGTACTTC
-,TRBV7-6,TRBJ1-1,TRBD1,CASSLGQYTEAFF,TGTGCCAGCAGCCTGGGACAGTACACTGAAGCTTTCTTT
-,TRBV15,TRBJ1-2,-,CATSRGQMNYGYTF,TGTGCCACCAGCCGAGGACAGATGAACTATGGCTACACCTTC
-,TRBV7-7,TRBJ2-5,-,CASSPVAGRQETQYF,TGTGCTAGCAGCCCAGTGGCAGGGCGCCAAGAGACCCAGTACTTC
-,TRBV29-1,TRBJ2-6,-,CSASGDSGANVLTF,TGCAGCGCCTCAGGGGATTCTGGGGCCAACGTCCTGACTTTC
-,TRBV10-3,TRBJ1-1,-,CAISETKGGAFF,TGTGCCATCAGCGAGACTAAAGGGGGAGCTTTCTTT
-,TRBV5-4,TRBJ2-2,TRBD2,CASRRTSGRNTGELFF,TGTGCCAGCAGAAGGACTAGCGGGAGGAACACCGGGGAGCTGTTTTTT
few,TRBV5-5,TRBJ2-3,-,CASSLWDRGAGGPEDTQYF,TGTGCCAGCAGCCTCTGGGACAGGGGAGCGGGAGGGCCCGAGGATACGCAGTATTTT
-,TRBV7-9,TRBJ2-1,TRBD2,CASSPAGLAGGNEQFF,TGTGCCAGCAGCCCTGCGGGACTAGCGGGAGGTAATGAGCAGTTCTTC
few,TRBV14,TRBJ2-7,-,CASSLLLHPTGSEQYF,TGTGCCAGCAGCCTTCTCCTTCATCCTACAGGGTCCGAGCAGTACTTC
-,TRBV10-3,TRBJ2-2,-,CAISPGHKNTGELFF,TGTGCCATCAGTCCGGGACACAAAAACACCGGGGAGCTGTTTTTT
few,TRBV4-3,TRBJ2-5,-,CASSHEAGRETQYF,TGCGCCAGCAGCCATGAGGCCGGTCGGGAGACCCAGTACTTC
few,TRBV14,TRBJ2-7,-,CASSPRGASYEQYF,TGTGCCAGCAGCCCCAGGGGCGCCTCCTACGAGCAGTACTTC
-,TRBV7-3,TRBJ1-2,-,CASSLVSANYGYTF,TGTGCCAGCAGCTTAGTGTCTGCTAACTATGGCTACACCTTC
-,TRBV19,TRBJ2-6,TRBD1,CASSRGTVSSGANVLTF,TGTGCCAGTAGTAGGGGGACAGTTAGCTCTGGGGCCAACGTCCTGACTTTC
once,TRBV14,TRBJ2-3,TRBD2,CASSPSGRRLDTQYF,TGTGCCAGCAGCCCTAGCGGGAGGCGATTAGATACGCAGTATTTT
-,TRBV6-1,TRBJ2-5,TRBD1,CASSPGTGVGETQYF,TGTGCCAGCAGTCCCGGGACAGGGGTAGGAGAGACCCAGTACTTC
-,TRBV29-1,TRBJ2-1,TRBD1,CSVDGRTGGMSNEQFF,TGCAGCGTTGACGGAAGGACAGGGGGCATGTCCAATGAGCAGTTCTTC
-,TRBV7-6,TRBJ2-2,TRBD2,CASSVTVPGLAGTGELFF,TGTGCCAGCAGCGTGACCGTACCGGGACTAGCGGGCACCGGGGAGCTGTTTTTT
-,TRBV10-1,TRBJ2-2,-,CASLLRCRGTGELFF,TGCGCCAGCCTTTTGCGATGCCGGGGCACCGGGGAGCTGTTTTTT
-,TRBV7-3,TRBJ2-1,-,CASSLGLGGLYNEQFF,TGTGCCAGCAGCTTAGGTCTAGGGGGTCTCTACAATGAGCAGTTCTTC
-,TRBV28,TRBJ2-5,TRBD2,CASELGTSGAKETQYF,TGTGCCAGCGAACTTGGGACTAGCGGAGCCAAAGAGACCCAGTACTTC
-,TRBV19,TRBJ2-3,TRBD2,CASSLTSGRATDTQYF,TGTGCCAGTAGTTTGACTAGCGGGAGGGCAACAGATACGCAGTATTTT
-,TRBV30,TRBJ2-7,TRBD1,CAWRGQGDYEQYF,TGTGCCTGGAGGGGACAGGGCGACTACGAGCAGTACTTC
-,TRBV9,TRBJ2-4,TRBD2,CASSVDPGLAGVGDKNIQYF,TGTGCCAGCAGCGTAGACCCGGGACTAGCGGGAGTGGGGGACAAAAACATTCAGTACTTC
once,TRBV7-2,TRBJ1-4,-,CASSRTGNEKLFF,TGTGCCAGCAGTAGGACGGGAAATGAAAAACTGTTTTTT
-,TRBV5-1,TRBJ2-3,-,CASSSGPRTSTDTQYF,TGCGCCAGCAGCTCAGGACCCCGGACTAGCACAGATACGCAGTATTTT
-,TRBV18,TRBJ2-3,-,CASSPSRGTDTQYF,TGTGCCAGCTCACCGAGCAGGGGCACAGATACGCAGTATTTT
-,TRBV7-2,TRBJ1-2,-,CASSFLPGGFRGYTF,TGTGCCAGCAGCTTTTTACCCGGTGGCTTCAGGGGCTACACCTTC
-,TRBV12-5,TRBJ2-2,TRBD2,CASGFLAGGYTGELFF,TGTGCTAGTGGCTTCCTAGCGGGAGGGTACACCGGGGAGCTGTTTTTT
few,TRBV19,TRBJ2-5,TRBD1,CASSTTGDRETQYF,TGTGCCAGTAGTACGACAGGGGATAGGGAGACCCAGTACTTC
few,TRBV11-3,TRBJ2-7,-,CASSREGEQYF,TGTGCCAGCAGCCGTGAGGGCGAGCAGTACTTC
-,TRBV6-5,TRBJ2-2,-,CASTFISPTGELFF,TGTGCCAGCACCTTTATAAGCCCCACCGGGGAGCTGTTTTTT
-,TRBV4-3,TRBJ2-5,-,CASSPDRRETQYF,TGCGCCAGCAGCCCCGACAGGAGAGAGACCCAGTACTTC
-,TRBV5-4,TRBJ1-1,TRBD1,CASSTIGQGTTEAFF,TGTGCCAGCAGCACGATCGGACAGGGAACCACTGAAGCTTTCTTT
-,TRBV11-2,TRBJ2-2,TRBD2,CASSPLAGLITNTGELFF,TGTGCCAGCAGTCCTTTAGCGGGATTAATAACGAACACCGGGGAGCTGTTTTTT
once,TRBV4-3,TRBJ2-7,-,CASSQDRGADAYEQYF,TGCGCCAGCAGCCAAGATCGGGGAGCAGATGCCTACGAGCAGTACTTC
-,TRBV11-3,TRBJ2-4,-,CASSLPEGLQYF,TGTGCCAGCAGCTTACCCGAGGGCCTTCAGTACTTC
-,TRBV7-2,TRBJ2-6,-,CASSPFTTYRYSGANVLTF,TGTGCCAGCAGCCCGTTTACAACGTACAGGTACTCTGGGGCCAACGTCCTGACTTTC
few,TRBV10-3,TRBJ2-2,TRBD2,CAISESEAGGDTGELFF,TGTGCCATCAGTGAGTCGGAAGCGGGAGGGGACACCGGGGAGCTGTTTTTT
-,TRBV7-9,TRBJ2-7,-,CASRPLLASVPEQYF,TGTGCCAGCAGGCCCCTCCTAGCCTCTGTGCCCGAGCAGTACTTC
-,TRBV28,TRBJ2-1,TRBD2,CASSSLAGGREQFF,TGTGCCAGCAGTTCACTAGCGGGAGGTAGGGAGCAGTTCTTC
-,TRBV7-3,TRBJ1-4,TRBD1,CASSPGQGSEKLFF,TGTGCCAGCAGCCCGGGACAGGGATCGGAAAAACTGTTTTTT
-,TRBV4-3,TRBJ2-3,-,CASSPLGGGTDTQYF,TGCGCCAGCAGCCCACTCGGCGGGGGCACAGATACGCAGTATTTT
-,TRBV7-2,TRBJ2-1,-,CASSPGWRGEQFF,TGTGCCAGCAGCCCGGGCTGGAGGGGTGAGCAGTTCTTC
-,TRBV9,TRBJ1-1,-,CASSVGDYSGTEAFF,TGTGCCAGCAGCGTAGGGGACTATAGCGGCACTGAAGCTTTCTTT